These 14 T cell receptor beta chains share one sample of origin, sequenced in a study of blood T cell repertoires in COVID-19. Assay used: immunoSEQ multiplex PCR; TCRdb lists only in-frame clones, some missing. The top ten clones hold approximately 1.8% of a sample with around 500,000 clones, 88% of them seen once. The sample comprised PBMCs or T cells enriched from blood (not recorded which). Every receptor here comes from a woman between 40 and 50 years old who had recovered from COVID-19.

The chain joins TRBV3-1 (or the pseudogene TRBV3-2) to TRBJ2-7, with 9 bases fitting TRBD2. V dropped 8 bases and J dropped 0; count of bases not matched to a gene: 5. CDR3 size: 14 residues. Germline V gene lookup returns CDR1 LGHDT and CDR2 YNNKEL (reference sequence). As DNA, the CDR3 is TGTGCCAGCCGGCGGGGGGGAAGCTCCTACGAGCAGTACTTC. Translation gives CASRRGGSSYEQYF.

The CDR3 DNA reads as TGTGCCAGCAGTGCCAGACTAGCGGAAAGCTCCTACAATGAGCAGTTCTTC. It codes for CASSARLAESSYNEQFF. The chain couples TRBV6-1 to TRBJ2-1; TRBD2 aligns across 9 bases. V trimming: 4 bases; J trimming: 0 bases; junction bases outside the gene matches: 7. Germline assignment: CDR1 MNHNS and CDR2 SASEGT. The CDR3 extends over 17 amino acids.

J is TRBJ2-7 and V is TRBV15, with no clear D. The CDR3 extends over 12 amino acids. Germline CDR1 reads LNHNV; CDR2 reads YYDKDF (reference sequence). V lost 1 base, J lost 6 bases, and 7 bases lay in between. The CDR3 DNA reads TGTGCCACCAGCAGAGTCGCGTCCGAGCAGTACTTC. Its translation is CATSRVASEQYF.

The CDR3 loop is CATSNSGSGDTQYF. CDR3 nucleotides: TGCGCCACTTCAAATAGCGGGAGTGGAGATACGCAGTATTTT. The V gene is TRBV10-1, the J gene TRBJ2-3; 9 bases fit TRBD2. J lost 5 bases, V lost 10 bases, and 10 bases had no gene match. Germline-derived CDR1 and CDR2 are WNHNN and SYGVQD (reference sequence). The CDR3 has 14 amino acids.

The V and J genes are TRBV4-3 and TRBJ2-7; weak D call: TRBD2 (5 bases). The CDR3 has 15 residues. The ends were cut back, 4 bases at V and 2 bases at J, with 15 bases in the middle. Germline V gives CDR1 LGHNA, CDR2 YSLEER. CDR3 DNA sequence: TGCGCCAGCAGCCGCCAACCTACTAGGGCCTACGAGCAGTACTTC. Amino acids: CASSRQPTRAYEQYF.

The chain carries TRBV5-1 and TRBJ2-7; no clear D gene. This CDR3 is built from 13 residues. Trimming removed 4 bases from V and 6 bases from J, with 14 bases in between. CDR1 is SGHRS, CDR2 YFSETQ, per germline. The CDR3 sequence is CASSLEVGSEQYF. In DNA, the CDR3 is TGCGCCAGCAGCCTCGAGGTAGGAAGCGAGCAGTACTTC.

The V and J genes are TRBV9 and TRBJ2-3; 10 bases are a match to TRBD2. There are 17 residues in the CDR3. Germline trimming cut 1 base from V and 4 bases from J; bases unmatched to any gene: 9. The germline CDR1 and CDR2 sequences are SGDLS and YYNGEE. CDR3 nucleotide sequence: TGTGCCAGCAGCGTAATAGCGGGAGGCGTGGGCGCAGATACGCAGTATTTT. Its protein is CASSVIAGGVGADTQYF.

In regard to this clone: At one boundary the junction diverges from the germline segment, which might be a read error. J is TRBJ1-2 and V is TRBV27, with a possible D match to TRBD1 (6 bases). The CDR3 has 14 residues. Per the germline V gene, CDR1 is MNHEY and CDR2 is SMNVEV (reference sequence). CDR3 loop: CASSLSTGSYGYTF. CDR3 nucleotides: TGTGCCAGCAGTCTATCGACAGGTAGTTATGGCTACACCTTC.

This sequence joins TRBV27 and TRBJ2-1; D call uncertain. The CDR3 runs 14 residues. Germline CDR1 MNHEY, CDR2 SMNVEV (reference sequence). Trimming pared 5 bases from V and 4 bases from J, leaving 12 bases between. The CDR3 sequence is CASSPGWSYNEQFF. The CDR3 DNA is TGTGCCAGCAGTCCCGGTTGGAGTTACAATGAGCAGTTCTTC.

The V and J genes are TRBV4-3 and TRBJ2-5, with 12 bases aligning to TRBD2. This CDR3 spans 20 amino acids. The germline gives CDR1 LGHNA, CDR2 YSLEER. V shed 0 bases and J 3 bases; nucleotides not matched to a gene: 14. CDR3 coding DNA: TGCGCCAGCAGCCAAGATTCGTGGGGATCTCTAGCGGGAGGGAAAGAGACCCAGTACTTC. It encodes CASSQDSWGSLAGGKETQYF.

This clone has a single count. The rearrangement joins TRBV11-2 to TRBJ2-1, with D perhaps matching TRBD2 (5 bases). Trimming shortened V by 4 bases and J by 1 base, and 17 bases separated the two germline ends. Germline lookup yields CDR1 SGHAT and CDR2 FQNNGV. This CDR3 is built from 17 residues. CDR3 bases: TGTGCCAGCAGCTCCTATGAGGGCCGGATTTCCTACAATGAGCAGTTCTTC. Translation gives CASSSYEGRISYNEQFF.

The V call is TRBV29-1, the J call TRBJ2-3, with TRBD2 as a possible D gene (6 bases). Germline lookup yields CDR1 SQVTM and CDR2 ANQGSEA. This CDR3 is 13 amino acids long. Trimming left V 6 bases short and J 0 bases short, with 10 bases between. CDR3 nucleotide sequence: TGCAGCGTGGGGGACTTGAGCACAGATACGCAGTATTTT. This codes for CSVGDLSTDTQYF.

The gene calls are TRBV7-2 and TRBJ1-1; TRBD1 might be the D (6 bases). V lost 2 bases and J lost 6, with 13 bases in between. The CDR3 has 14 residues. The V gene's germline CDR1 is SGHTA and CDR2 FQGNSA. In DNA, the CDR3 is TGTGCCAGCAGCTTACGGACAGTTGGGTCTGAAGCTTTCTTT. This gives the protein CASSLRTVGSEAFF.

The chain recombines TRBV24-1 with TRBJ2-5; tentative D call: TRBD2 (6 bases). V was pared by 6 bases and J by 5 bases, with 15 bases between. Germline V gene lookup returns CDR1 KGHDR and CDR2 SFDVKD. The CDR3 loop spans 14 amino acids. The CDR3 reads CATSRAGAPETQYF. CDR3 DNA sequence: TGTGCCACCAGTCGAGCGGGTGCACCGGAGACCCAGTACTTC.